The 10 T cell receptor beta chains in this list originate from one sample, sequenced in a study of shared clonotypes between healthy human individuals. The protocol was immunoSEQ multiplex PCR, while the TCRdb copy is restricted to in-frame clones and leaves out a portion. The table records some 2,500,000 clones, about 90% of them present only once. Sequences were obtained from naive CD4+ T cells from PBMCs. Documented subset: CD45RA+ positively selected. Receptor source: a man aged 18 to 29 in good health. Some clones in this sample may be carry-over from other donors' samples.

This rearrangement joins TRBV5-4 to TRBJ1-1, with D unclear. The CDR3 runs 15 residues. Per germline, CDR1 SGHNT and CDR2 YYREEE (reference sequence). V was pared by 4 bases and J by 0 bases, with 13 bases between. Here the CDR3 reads CASSPPTGMNTEAFF. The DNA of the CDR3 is TGTGCCAGCAGCCCACCTACCGGGATGAACACTGAAGCTTTCTTT.

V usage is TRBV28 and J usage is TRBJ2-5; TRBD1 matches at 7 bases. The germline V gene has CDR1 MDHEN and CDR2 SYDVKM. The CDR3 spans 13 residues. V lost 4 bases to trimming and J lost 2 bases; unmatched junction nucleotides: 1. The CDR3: CASSWDRQETQYF. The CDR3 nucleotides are TGTGCCAGCAGTTGGGACAGACAAGAGACCCAGTACTTC.

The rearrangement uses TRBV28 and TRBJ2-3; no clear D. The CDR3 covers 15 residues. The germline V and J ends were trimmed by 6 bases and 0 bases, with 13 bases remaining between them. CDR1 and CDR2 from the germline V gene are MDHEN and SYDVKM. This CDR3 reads CASRKLGSSTDTQYF. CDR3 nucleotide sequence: TGTGCCAGCAGGAAGCTTGGATCTAGCACAGATACGCAGTATTTT.

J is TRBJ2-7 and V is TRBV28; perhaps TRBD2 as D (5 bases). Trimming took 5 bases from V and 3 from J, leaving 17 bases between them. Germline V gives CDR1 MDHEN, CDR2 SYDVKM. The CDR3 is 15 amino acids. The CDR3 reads CASSLGISGFYEQYF. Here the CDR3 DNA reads TGTGCCAGCAGTCTAGGAATCTCGGGGTTCTACGAGCAGTACTTC.

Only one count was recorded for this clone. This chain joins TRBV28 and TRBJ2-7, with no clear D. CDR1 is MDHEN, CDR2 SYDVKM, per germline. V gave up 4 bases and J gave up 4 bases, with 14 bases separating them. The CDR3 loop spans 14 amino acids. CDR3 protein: CASSSGQAKYEQYF. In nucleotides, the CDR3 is TGTGCCAGCAGTTCCGGGCAAGCGAAATACGAGCAGTACTTC.

The CDR3 reads CASNSAGEENIQYF. CDR3 DNA: TGTGCCAGTAATTCTGCGGGGGAAGAAAACATTCAGTACTTC. This chain uses TRBV19 with TRBJ2-4; 7 bases are a match to TRBD2. The CDR3 contains 14 residues. Germline lookup yields CDR1 LNHDA and CDR2 SQIVND (reference sequence). V trimming: 7 bases; J trimming: 5 bases; junction bases outside the gene matches: 8. The whole variable domain, remainder taken from reference TRBV19 and TRBJ2-4, is DGGITQSPKYLFRKEGQNVTLSCEQNLNHDAMYWYRQDPGQGLRLIYYSQIVNDFQKGDIAEGYSVSREKKESFPLTVTSAQKNPTAFYLCASNSAGEENIQYFGAGTRLSVL.

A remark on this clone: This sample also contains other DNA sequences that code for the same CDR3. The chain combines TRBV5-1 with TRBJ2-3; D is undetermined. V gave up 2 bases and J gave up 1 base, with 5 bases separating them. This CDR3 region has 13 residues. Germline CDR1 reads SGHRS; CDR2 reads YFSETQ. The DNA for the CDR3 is TGCGCCAGCAGCTTAGAGGGCACAGATACGCAGTATTTT. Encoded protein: CASSLEGTDTQYF. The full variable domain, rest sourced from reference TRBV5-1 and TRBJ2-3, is KAGVTQTPRYLIKTRGQQVTLSCSPISGHRSVSWYQQTPGQGLQFLFEYFSETQRNKGNFPGRFSGRQFSNSRSEMNVSTLELGDSALYLCASSLEGTDTQYFGPGTRLTVL.

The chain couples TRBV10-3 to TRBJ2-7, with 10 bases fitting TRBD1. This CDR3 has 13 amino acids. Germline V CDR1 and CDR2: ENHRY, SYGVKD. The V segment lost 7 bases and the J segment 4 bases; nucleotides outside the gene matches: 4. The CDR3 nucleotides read TGTGCCATCACCGGGACAGGGGTTTACGAGCAGTACTTC. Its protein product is CAITGTGVYEQYF.

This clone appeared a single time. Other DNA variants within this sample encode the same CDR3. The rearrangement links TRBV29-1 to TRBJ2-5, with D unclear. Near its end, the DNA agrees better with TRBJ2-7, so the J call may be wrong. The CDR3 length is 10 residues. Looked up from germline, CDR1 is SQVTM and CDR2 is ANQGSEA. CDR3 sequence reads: CSVGSYEQYF. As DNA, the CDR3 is TGCAGCGTTGGAAGCTACGAGCAGTACTTC.

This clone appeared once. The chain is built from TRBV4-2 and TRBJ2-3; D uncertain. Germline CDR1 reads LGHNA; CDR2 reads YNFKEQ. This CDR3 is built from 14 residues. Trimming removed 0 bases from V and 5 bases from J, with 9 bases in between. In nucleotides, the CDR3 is TGTGCCAGCAGCCAAGATCTGAGGCAAGATACGCAGTATTTT. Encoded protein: CASSQDLRQDTQYF.